This note documents a single T cell receptor (beta chain) sequence. The data derive from a study of blood T cell repertoires in COVID-19. Background on the study: T cells, B-cell-depleted T cells, or PBMCs supplied cDNA or gDNA.

The V segment lost 4 bases and the J segment 1 base; nucleotides outside the gene matches: 5. The CDR3 runs 15 residues. Germline V gene lookup returns CDR1 SGHRS and CDR2 YFSETQ. Sequencing used immunoSEQ multiplex PCR; TCRdb keeps in-frame clones, though not all of them. Counted here are about 290,000 clones, 85% to 90% occurring once; the ten biggest clones make up about 4.6%. Sequenced: peripheral blood. This receptor was obtained from a man between 35 and 55 years old with acute or convalescent COVID-19. The chain combines TRBV5-1 with TRBJ2-3, with 8 bases lining up with TRBD2. DNA of the CDR3: TGCGCCAGCAGCCCCCCGGGGGGGGGCACAGATACGCAGTATTTT. As protein: CASSPPGGGTDTQYF.